This T cell receptor beta chain was identified in a study of shared clonotypes between healthy human individuals. General study findings and limits: There were few donors, and this limited the genetic and exposure-history diversity represented.

With 0 bases removed from V and 7 bases from J, the gap between germline ends came to 16 bases. Germline V CDR1 and CDR2: LNHNV, YYDKDF (reference sequence). There are 16 residues in the CDR3. The table came from immunoSEQ multiplex PCR; TCRdb's copy has only in-frame clones and leaves some out. The sample includes roughly 400,000 clones, 90% to 97% of them seen just once. This clone was counted a few times. Its antigen is undetermined. This receptor was identified in a man aged 30-40 years in good health. This chain uses TRBV15 with TRBJ1-5, with no clear D. The sequenced sample was memory CD8+ T cells sorted from blood. Subset meaning: CD45RO+ cells pooled with CCR7-negative TemRA cells. The CDR3 bases are TGTGCCACCAGCAGAGATTTAGGGTCTGTAGGGCAGCCCCAGCATTTT. Translated: CATSRDLGSVGQPQHF.